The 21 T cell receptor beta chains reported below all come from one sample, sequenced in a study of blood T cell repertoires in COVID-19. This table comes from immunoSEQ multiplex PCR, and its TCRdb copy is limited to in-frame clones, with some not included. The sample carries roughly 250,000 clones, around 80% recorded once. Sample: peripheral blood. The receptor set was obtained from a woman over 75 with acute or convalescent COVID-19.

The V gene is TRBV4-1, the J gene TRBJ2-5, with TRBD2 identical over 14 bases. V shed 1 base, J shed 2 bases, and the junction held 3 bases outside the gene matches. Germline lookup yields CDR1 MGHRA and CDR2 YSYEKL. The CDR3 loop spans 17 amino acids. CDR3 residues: CASSQGLAGGHQETQYF. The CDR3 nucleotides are TGCGCCAGCAGCCAAGGACTAGCGGGGGGGCATCAAGAGACCCAGTACTTC.

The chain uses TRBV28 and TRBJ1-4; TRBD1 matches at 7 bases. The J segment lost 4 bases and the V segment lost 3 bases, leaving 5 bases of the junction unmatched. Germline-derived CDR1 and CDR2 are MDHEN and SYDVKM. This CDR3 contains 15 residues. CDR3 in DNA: TGTGCCAGCAGTTTCCCGACAGGGTATAATGAAAAACTGTTTTTT. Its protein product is CASSFPTGYNEKLFF.

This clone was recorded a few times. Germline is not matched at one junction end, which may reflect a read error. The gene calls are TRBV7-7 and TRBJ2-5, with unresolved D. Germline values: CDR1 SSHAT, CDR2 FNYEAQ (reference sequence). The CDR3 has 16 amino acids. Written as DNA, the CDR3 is TGTGCTAGCAGCTTAGTCCCAGGCCTACGAAAAGAGACCCAGTACTTC. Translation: CASSLVPGLRKETQYF.

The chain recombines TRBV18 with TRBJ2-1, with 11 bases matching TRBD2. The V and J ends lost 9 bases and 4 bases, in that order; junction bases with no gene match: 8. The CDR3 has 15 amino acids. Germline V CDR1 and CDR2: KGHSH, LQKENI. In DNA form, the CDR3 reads TGTGCCAGTCCCTCACTAGCGGGAGAATACAATGAGCAGTTCTTC. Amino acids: CASPSLAGEYNEQFF.

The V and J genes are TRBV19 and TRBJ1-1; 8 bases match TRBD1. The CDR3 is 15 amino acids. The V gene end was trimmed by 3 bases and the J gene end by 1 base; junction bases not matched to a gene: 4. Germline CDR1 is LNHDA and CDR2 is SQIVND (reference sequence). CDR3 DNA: TGTGCCAGTAGTATCTCAGGGGGCGAGAACACTGAAGCTTTCTTT. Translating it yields CASSISGGENTEAFF.

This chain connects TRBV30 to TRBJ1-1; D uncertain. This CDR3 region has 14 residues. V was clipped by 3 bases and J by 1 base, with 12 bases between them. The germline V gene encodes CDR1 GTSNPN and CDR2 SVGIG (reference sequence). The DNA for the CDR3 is TGTGCCTGGAGGGCGACAATAAGGAACACTGAAGCTTTCTTT. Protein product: CAWRATIRNTEAFF.

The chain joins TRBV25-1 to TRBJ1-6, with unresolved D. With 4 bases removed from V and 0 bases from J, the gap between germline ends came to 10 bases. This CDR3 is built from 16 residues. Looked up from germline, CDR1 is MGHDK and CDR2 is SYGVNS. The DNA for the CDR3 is TGTGCCAGCAGTGGAGGGTTCAGCTCCTATAATTCACCCCTCCACTTT. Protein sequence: CASSGGFSSYNSPLHF.

The CDR3 loop reads CASSFGQQETQYF. The CDR3 nucleotides read TGTGCCAGCAGTTTTGGACAACAAGAGACCCAGTACTTC. The genes are TRBV28 and TRBJ2-5, with D perhaps TRBD1 (5 bases). V shed 3 bases and J shed 2 bases, with 7 bases lying between them. The CDR3 has 13 residues. CDR1 and CDR2 (germline): MDHEN, SYDVKM.

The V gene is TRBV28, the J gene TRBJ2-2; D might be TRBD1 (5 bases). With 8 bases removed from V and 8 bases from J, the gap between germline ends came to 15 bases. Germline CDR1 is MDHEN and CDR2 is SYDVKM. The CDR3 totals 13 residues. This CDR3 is CASGDSTGGELFF. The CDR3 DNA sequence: TGTGCCAGCGGAGACAGCACCGGGGGGGAGCTGTTTTTT.

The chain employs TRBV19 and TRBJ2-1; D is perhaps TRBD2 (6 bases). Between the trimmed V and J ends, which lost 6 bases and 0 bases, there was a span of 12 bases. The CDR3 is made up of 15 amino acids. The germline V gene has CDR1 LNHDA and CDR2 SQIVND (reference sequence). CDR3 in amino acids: CASRAGRGSYNEQFF. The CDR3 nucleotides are TGTGCCAGTAGGGCGGGGCGGGGCTCCTACAATGAGCAGTTCTTC. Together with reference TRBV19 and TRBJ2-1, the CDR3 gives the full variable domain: DGGITQSPKYLFRKEGQNVTLSCEQNLNHDAMYWYRQDPGQGLRLIYYSQIVNDFQKGDIAEGYSVSREKKESFPLTVTSAQKNPTAFYLCASRAGRGSYNEQFFGPGTRLTVL.

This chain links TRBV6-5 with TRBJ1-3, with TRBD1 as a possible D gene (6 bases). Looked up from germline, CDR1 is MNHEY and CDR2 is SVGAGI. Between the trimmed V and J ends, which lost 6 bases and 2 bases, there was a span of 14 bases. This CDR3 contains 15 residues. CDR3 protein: CASRGTRAAGNTIYF. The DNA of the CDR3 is TGTGCCAGCAGGGGGACAAGGGCGGCTGGAAACACCATATATTTT.

The CDR3 region has the DNA TGCGCCAGCAGCACGCCTAGCGGGGGGGCCGGATACAATGAGCAGTTCTTC. Its protein is CASSTPSGGAGYNEQFF. The chain carries TRBV5-1 and TRBJ2-1, with 12 bases fitting TRBD2. With 4 bases clipped from V and 4 bases from J, the junction kept 9 bases outside the gene matches. This CDR3 contains 17 residues. Germline V gene data show CDR1 as SGHRS and CDR2 as YFSETQ.

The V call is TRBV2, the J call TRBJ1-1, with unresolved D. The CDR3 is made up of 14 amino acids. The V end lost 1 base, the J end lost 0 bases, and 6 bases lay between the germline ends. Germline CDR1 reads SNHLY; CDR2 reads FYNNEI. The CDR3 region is CASSEGGLNTEAFF. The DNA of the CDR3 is TGTGCCAGCAGTGAAGGAGGGCTGAACACTGAAGCTTTCTTT.

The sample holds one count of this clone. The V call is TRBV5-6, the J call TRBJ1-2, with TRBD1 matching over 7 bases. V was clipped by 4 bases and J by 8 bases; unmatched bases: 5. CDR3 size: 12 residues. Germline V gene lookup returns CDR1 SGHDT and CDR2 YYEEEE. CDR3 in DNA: TGTGCCAGCAGCCGGACAGGCGAAGGCTACACCTTC. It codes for CASSRTGEGYTF.

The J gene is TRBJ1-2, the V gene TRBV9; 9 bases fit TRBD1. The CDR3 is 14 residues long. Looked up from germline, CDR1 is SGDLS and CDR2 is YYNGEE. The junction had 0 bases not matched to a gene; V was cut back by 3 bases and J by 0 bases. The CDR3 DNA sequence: TGTGCCAGCAGCGGACAGGGGGCTAACTATGGCTACACCTTC. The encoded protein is CASSGQGANYGYTF.

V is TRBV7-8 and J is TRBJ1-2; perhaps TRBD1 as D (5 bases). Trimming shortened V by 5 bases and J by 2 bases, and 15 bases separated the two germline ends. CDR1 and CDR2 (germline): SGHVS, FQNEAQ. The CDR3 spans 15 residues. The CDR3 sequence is CASSPSVRENYGYTF. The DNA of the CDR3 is TGTGCCAGCAGCCCTAGCGTCAGGGAAAACTATGGCTACACCTTC.

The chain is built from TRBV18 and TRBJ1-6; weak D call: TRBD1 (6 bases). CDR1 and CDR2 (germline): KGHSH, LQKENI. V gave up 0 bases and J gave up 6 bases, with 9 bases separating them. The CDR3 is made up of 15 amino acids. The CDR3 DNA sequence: TGTGCCAGCTCACCACCGGGGACACTTAATTCACCCCTCCACTTT. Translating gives CASSPPGTLNSPLHF.

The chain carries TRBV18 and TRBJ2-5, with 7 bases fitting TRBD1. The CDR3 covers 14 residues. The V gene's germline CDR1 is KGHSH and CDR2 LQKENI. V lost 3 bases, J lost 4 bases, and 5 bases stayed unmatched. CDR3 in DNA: TGTGCCAGCTCACCCCCGGGACAGAGAGAGACCCAGTACTTC. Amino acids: CASSPPGQRETQYF.

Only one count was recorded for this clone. The CDR3 DNA reads as TGCGCCAGCAGCTTGGCCAATCAGGGGGCTAGAAGGCAAGAGACCCAGTACTTC. Translated: CASSLANQGARRQETQYF. The genes are TRBV5-1 and TRBJ2-5; 8 nucleotides agree with TRBD1. The CDR3 has 18 residues. With V trimmed by 0 bases and J by 2 bases, 12 bases remained unmatched. Germline V lookup: CDR1 SGHRS, CDR2 YFSETQ.

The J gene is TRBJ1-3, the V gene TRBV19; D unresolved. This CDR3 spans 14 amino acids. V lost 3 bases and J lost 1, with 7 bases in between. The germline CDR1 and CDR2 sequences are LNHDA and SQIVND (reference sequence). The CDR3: CASSMGDSGNTIYF. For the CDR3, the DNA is TGTGCCAGTAGTATGGGAGATTCTGGAAACACCATATATTTT.

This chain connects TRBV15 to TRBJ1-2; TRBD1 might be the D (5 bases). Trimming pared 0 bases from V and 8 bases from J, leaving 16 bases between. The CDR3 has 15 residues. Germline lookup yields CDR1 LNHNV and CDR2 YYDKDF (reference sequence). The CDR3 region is CATSREQGRSGGYTF. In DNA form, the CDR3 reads TGTGCCACCAGCAGAGAGCAGGGTAGATCTGGCGGCTACACCTTC.